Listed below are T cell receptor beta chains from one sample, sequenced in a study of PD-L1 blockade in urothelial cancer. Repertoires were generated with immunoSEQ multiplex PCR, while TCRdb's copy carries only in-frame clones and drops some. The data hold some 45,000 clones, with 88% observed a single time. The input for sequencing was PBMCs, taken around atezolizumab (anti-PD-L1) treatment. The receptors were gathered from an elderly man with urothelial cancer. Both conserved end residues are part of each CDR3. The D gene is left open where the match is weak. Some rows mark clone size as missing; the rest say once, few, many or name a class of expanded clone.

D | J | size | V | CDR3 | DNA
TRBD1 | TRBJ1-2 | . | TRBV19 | CASRTADRVKLGGYTF | TGTGCCAGTAGGACCGCCGACAGGGTTAAATTGGGCGGCTACACCTTC
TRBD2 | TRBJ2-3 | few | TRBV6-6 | CASSSAGAPPDTQYF | TGTGCCAGCAGCTCGGCGGGAGCCCCCCCAGATACGCAGTATTTT
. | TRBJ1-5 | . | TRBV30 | CAWNHGTNNQPQHF | TGTGCCTGGAATCACGGGACAAACAATCAGCCCCAGCATTTT
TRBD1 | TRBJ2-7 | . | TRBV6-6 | CASSYDRGPYEQYF | TGTGCCAGCAGTTACGACAGGGGGCCATACGAGCAGTACTTC
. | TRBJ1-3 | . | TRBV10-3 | CAISESPRPSSGNTIYF | TGTGCCATCAGTGAGTCTCCCAGGCCGAGCTCTGGAAACACCATATATTTT
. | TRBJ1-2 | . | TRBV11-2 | CASSLNQDDYGYTF | TGTGCCAGCAGCTTAAATCAGGATGACTATGGCTACACCTTC
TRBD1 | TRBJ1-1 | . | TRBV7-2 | CASSSDRAGAEAFF | TGTGCCAGCAGCAGCGACAGGGCCGGCGCTGAAGCTTTCTTT
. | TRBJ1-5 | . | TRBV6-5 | CASRPRGGPQHF | TGTGCCAGCAGGCCAAGGGGGGGGCCCCAGCATTTT
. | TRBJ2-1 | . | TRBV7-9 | CASSLGWRQRSYNEQFF | TGTGCCAGCAGCTTAGGGTGGCGACAGAGATCCTACAATGAGCAGTTCTTC
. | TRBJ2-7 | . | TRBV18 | CASSGPGGPYEQYF | TGTGCCAGCTCAGGTCCGGGTGGCCCCTACGAGCAGTACTTC
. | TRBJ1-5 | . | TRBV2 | CASSVMGGPYQPQHF | TGTGCCAGCAGTGTGATGGGGGGACCCTATCAGCCCCAGCATTTT
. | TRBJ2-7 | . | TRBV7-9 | CASSPVGGALEQYF | TGTGCCAGCAGCCCCGTAGGAGGGGCCCTCGAGCAGTACTTC
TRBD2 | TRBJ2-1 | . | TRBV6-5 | CASSYRLAGGDEQFF | TGTGCCAGCAGTTACCGTTTAGCGGGAGGCGATGAGCAGTTCTTC
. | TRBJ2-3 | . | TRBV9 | CASSSRLGADTQYF | TGTGCCAGCAGCTCCCGACTAGGGGCCGATACGCAGTATTTT
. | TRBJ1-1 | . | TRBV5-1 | CASSLAGTSHGSTEAFF | TGCGCCAGCAGCTTGGCCGGGACATCCCACGGCAGCACTGAAGCTTTCTTT
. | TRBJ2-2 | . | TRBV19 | CASSRAGTGELFF | TGTGCCAGTAGTAGAGCAGGAACCGGGGAGCTGTTTTTT
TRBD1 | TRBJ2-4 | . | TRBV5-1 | CASSSGTGSGNIQYF | TGCGCCAGCAGCTCCGGGACAGGGTCCGGGAACATTCAGTACTTC
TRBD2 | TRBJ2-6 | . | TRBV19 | CASTNRGVPGANVLTF | TGTGCCAGTACAAATCGGGGGGTCCCTGGGGCCAACGTCCTGACTTTC
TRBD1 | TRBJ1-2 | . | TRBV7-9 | CASSTGTGNGYTF | TGTGCCAGCAGCACGGGGACAGGGAATGGCTACACCTTC
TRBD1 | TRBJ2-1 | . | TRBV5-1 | CASSFGQGYEQFF | TGCGCCAGCAGCTTTGGACAGGGTTATGAGCAGTTCTTC
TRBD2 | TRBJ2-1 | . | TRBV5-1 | CASSLTLAGGSYNEQFF | TGCGCCAGCAGCCTGACCTTAGCGGGAGGGTCCTACAATGAGCAGTTCTTC
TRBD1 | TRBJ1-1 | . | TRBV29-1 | CSAGTGGRGTEAFF | TGCAGTGCGGGGACAGGGGGCAGGGGTACTGAAGCTTTCTTT
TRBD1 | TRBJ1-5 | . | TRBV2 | CASRPDRGDQPQHF | TGTGCCAGCAGGCCCGACAGGGGGGATCAGCCCCAGCATTTT
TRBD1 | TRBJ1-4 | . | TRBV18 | CASSEQGRGEKLFF | TGTGCCAGCTCAGAACAGGGGCGAGGAGAAAAACTGTTTTTT
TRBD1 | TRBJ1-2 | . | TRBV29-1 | CSVGTGGSGYTF | TGCAGCGTGGGGACAGGGGGGAGTGGCTACACCTTC
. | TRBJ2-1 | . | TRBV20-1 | CSANLPGEQFF | TGCAGTGCTAATCTACCTGGTGAGCAGTTCTTC
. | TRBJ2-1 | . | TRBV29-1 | CSARRQGGNEQFF | TGCAGCGCCCGTCGTCAGGGTGGTAATGAGCAGTTCTTC
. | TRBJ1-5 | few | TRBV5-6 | CASSSTRQFNQPQHF | TGTGCCAGCAGCTCAACCCGACAGTTTAATCAGCCCCAGCATTTT
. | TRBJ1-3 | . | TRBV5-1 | CASSLGQGSSGNTIYF | TGCGCCAGCAGCTTGGGTCAGGGGTCCTCTGGAAACACCATATATTTT
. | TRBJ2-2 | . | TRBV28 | CASSPQGSGELFF | TGTGCCAGCAGTCCACAGGGATCCGGGGAGCTGTTTTTT
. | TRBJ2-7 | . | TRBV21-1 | CASSKQGRRAPFYEQYF | TGTGCCAGCAGCAAACAGGGCAGAAGGGCCCCGTTTTACGAGCAGTACTTC
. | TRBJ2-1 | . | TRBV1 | CTSRTRNEQFF | TGCACCAGCAGGACTAGGAATGAGCAGTTCTTC
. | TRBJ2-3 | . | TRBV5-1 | CASSLVGATDTQYF | TGCGCCAGCAGCTTGGTTGGGGCCACAGATACGCAGTATTTT
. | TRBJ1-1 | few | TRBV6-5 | CASSYGQGLPEAFF | TGTGCCAGCAGTTATGGGCAGGGATTGCCTGAAGCTTTCTTT
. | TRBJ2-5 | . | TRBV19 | CASSTIGVPGSQYF | TGTGCCAGTAGTACAATAGGGGTGCCTGGGTCCCAGTACTTC
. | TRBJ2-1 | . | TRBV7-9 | CASSLGGGGSYNEQFF | TGTGCCAGCAGCTTAGGGGGAGGCGGTTCCTACAATGAGCAGTTCTTC
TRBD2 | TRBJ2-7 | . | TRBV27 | CASSSPGLSSYEQYF | TGTGCCAGCAGTTCCCCGGGACTAAGCTCCTACGAGCAGTACTTC
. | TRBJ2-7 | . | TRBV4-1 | CASSPKEGAYEQYF | TGCGCCAGCAGCCCCAAAGAGGGGGCCTACGAGCAGTACTTC
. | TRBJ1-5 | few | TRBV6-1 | CASSEGVGGSNQPQHF | TGTGCCAGCAGTGAAGGAGTGGGGGGAAGCAATCAGCCCCAGCATTTT
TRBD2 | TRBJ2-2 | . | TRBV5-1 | CASSLEWTAGGGTGELFF | TGCGCCAGCAGCTTGGAGTGGACTGCGGGAGGTGGGACCGGGGAGCTGTTTTTT
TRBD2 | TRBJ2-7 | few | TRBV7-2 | CASSLLAGGSYEQYF | TGTGCCAGCAGCTTACTAGCGGGGGGCTCCTACGAGCAGTACTTC
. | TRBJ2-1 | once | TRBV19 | CASSLIHNEQFF | TGTGCCAGTAGTCTAATTCACAATGAGCAGTTCTTC
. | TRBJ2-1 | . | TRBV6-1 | CATGGLAAQNEQFF | TGTGCCACCGGCGGGCTCGCCGCTCAGAATGAGCAGTTCTTC
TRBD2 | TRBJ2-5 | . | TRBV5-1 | CASSLRASGNQETQYF | TGCGCCAGCAGCTTAAGGGCTAGCGGCAACCAAGAGACCCAGTACTTC
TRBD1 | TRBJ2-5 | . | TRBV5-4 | CASSETGASGTQYF | TGTGCCAGCAGCGAAACAGGGGCCTCGGGGACCCAGTACTTC